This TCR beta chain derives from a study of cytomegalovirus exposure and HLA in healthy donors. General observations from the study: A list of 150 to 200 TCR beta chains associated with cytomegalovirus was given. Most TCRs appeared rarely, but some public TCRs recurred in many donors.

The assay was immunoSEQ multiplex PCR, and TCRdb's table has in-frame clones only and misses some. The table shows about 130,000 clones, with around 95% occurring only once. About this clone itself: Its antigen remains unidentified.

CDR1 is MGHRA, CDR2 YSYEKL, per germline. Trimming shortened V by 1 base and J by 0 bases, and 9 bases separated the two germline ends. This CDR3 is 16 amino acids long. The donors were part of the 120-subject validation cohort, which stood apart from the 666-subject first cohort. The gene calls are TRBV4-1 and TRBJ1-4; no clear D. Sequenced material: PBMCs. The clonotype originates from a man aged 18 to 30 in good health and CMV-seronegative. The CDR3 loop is CASSQADIATNEKLFF. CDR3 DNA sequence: TGCGCCAGCAGCCAAGCCGACATTGCAACTAATGAAAAACTGTTTTTT.